The 18 T cell receptor beta chains below were found in one sample sequenced in a study of Graves' ophthalmopathy and Graves' hyperthyroidism (dated by TCRdb to the late 2010s). The reads were generated on an Illumina HiSeq 2000. TCR beta CDR3 regions were amplified from RNA transcripts for repertoire sequencing. HTBI primers and the Qiagen OneStep RT-PCR kit were used in a first-round RT-PCR, which was followed by a second-round multiplex PCR, size selection and purification. The public sequencing data were trimmed at Q25 with fastp and processed into clonotypes with MiXCR by TCRdb, which kept only in-frame beta chains. Entries are consolidated by CDR3 protein sequence, retaining the most common genes and DNA. The sample data list about 39,000 distinct CDR3 sequences, and roughly 50% of these were observed just once. Roughly 25% of the sample is in the top ten clones. Material: peripheral blood. These receptors were collected from an adult woman with stable Graves' hyperthyroidism.

CDR3 in DNA: TGTGCCATCAGCCCTGGGGGCGGAGCTGGGCCCCAGCATTTT. This translates into CAISPGGGAGPQHF. The chain employs TRBV10-3 and TRBJ1-5; D perhaps matches TRBD1 (6 bases). Germline lookup yields CDR1 ENHRY and CDR2 SYGVKD. This CDR3 spans 14 amino acids. V lost 6 bases to trimming and J lost 9 bases, with 18 bases between them.

With respect to this clonotype: It is unclear where the CDR3 begins or ends on the DNA, so no DNA is shown, and the CDR3 is as TCRdb lists it. J is TRBJ1-2 and V is TRBV9. Germline CDR1 reads SGDLS; CDR2 reads YYNGEE. The CDR3 has 24 residues if both end residues are counted. CDR3 sequence: CASTSGREPGELFFGGGPGYGYTF.

This clonotype was recorded many times. The gene calls are TRBV28 and TRBJ2-7; 7 bases fit TRBD1. The length of the CDR3 is 11 residues. With 7 bases clipped from V and 8 bases from J, the junction kept 5 bases outside the gene matches. Germline CDR1 and CDR2: MDHEN and SYDVKM. The CDR3 coding sequence is TGTGCCAGCACCTACAGGGGCCAGCAGTACTTC. This codes for CASTYRGQQYF.

In regard to this clonotype: The junction departs from germline at one end; a sequencing error may be responsible. This sequence joins TRBV7-2 and TRBJ1-5; D unresolved. Per germline, CDR1 SGHTA and CDR2 FQGNSA. The CDR3 extends over 15 amino acids. CDR3 sequence (DNA): TGCGCCAGCAGCTTGGTGTTCGGACGCAATCAGCCCCAGCATTTT. This encodes CASSLVFGRNQPQHF.

This clonotype was picked up many times. The chain recombines TRBV28 with TRBJ1-2; D is perhaps TRBD1 (6 bases). Trimming removed 4 bases from V and 8 bases from J, with 20 bases in between. The CDR3 runs to 15 residues. In germline, CDR1 is MDHEN, CDR2 SYDVKM. CDR3 DNA: TGTGCCAGCAGTTCGGACAGAGGGACCTATATCGGCTACACCTTC. Residues: CASSSDRGTYIGYTF.

This clonotype was detected many times. The chain carries TRBV14 and TRBJ2-3; D is ambiguous. Germline V gives CDR1 SGHDN, CDR2 FVKESK. CDR3 size: 11 residues. V was trimmed by 3 bases and J by 7 bases, leaving 5 bases between them. The CDR3 loop reads CASSQSHTQYF. The CDR3 region has the DNA TGTGCCAGCAGCCAGTCCCATACGCAGTATTTT.

This clonotype came up many times. The chain employs TRBV9 and TRBJ2-2, with a tentative D call TRBD2 (5 bases). Trimming took 3 bases from V and 4 from J, leaving 10 bases between them. CDR1 is SGDLS, CDR2 YYNGEE, per germline. This CDR3 spans 14 amino acids. CDR3 loop: CASSGGSATGELFF. The CDR3 DNA follows: TGTGCCAGCAGCGGAGGGTCGGCCACCGGGGAGCTGTTTTTT.

The chain carries TRBV7-3 and TRBJ2-7; 11 nucleotides match TRBD2. The CDR3 consists of 16 residues. CDR1 is SGHTA and CDR2 is FQGTGA in the germline V gene. The V and J ends lost 5 bases and 4 bases, in that order; junction bases with no gene match: 10. CDR3 DNA: TGTGCCAGCAGCGCAACGTCTAGCGGGAGGATATACGAGCAGTACTTC. Encoded protein: CASSATSSGRIYEQYF.

This clonotype was counted many times. The genes are TRBV7-9 and TRBJ2-5; perhaps TRBD2 as D (6 bases). CDR3 length: 12 amino acids. The germline gives CDR1 SEHNR, CDR2 FQNEAQ (reference sequence). Trimming removed 5 bases from V and 4 bases from J, with 8 bases in between. The CDR3 region has the DNA TGTGCCAGCAGCCGGAGGGGAGAGACCCAGTACTTC. Translation: CASSRRGETQYF. The variable domain in full, completed from reference TRBV7-9 and TRBJ2-5, reads DTGVSQNPRHKITKRGQNVTFRCDPISEHNRLYWYRQTLGQGPEFLTYFQNEAQLEKSRLLSDRFSAERPKGSFSTLEIQRTEQGDSAMYLCASSRRGETQYFGPGTRLLVL.

This clonotype was seen many times. The genes are TRBV20-1 and TRBJ1-3; tentatively, D is TRBD1 (5 bases). The CDR3 has 12 residues. Trimming took 5 bases from V and 4 from J, leaving 9 bases between them. The germline gives CDR1 DFQATT, CDR2 SNEGSKA (reference sequence). CDR3 amino acids: CSAPGDGNTIYF. Here the CDR3 DNA reads TGCAGTGCTCCTGGGGACGGAAACACCATATATTTT.

This clonotype has ten or more counts. The V gene is TRBV19, the J gene TRBJ1-1; D unclear. The CDR3 spans 15 residues. From germline, CDR1 is LNHDA and CDR2 SQIVND (reference sequence). The ends were cut back, 3 bases at V and 1 base at J, with 12 bases in the middle. CDR3 region: CASSIAWGENTEAFF. CDR3 coding DNA: TGTGCCAGTAGTATCGCCTGGGGAGAGAACACTGAAGCTTTCTTT. Filled out from reference TRBV19 and TRBJ1-1, the complete variable domain reads DGGITQSPKYLFRKEGQNVTLSCEQNLNHDAMYWYRQDPGQGLRLIYYSQIVNDFQKGDIAEGYSVSREKKESFPLTVTSAQKNPTAFYLCASSIAWGENTEAFFGQGTRLTVV.

The V gene is TRBV20-1, the J gene TRBJ2-5, with 12 bases fitting TRBD2. Trimming at V came to 6 bases and at J to 1 base, leaving 6 bases not matched to a gene. The CDR3 has 15 amino acids. Germline V gene sequence: CDR1 DFQATT, CDR2 SNEGSKA (reference sequence). CDR3 protein: CSALTSGRPQETQYF. CDR3 bases: TGCAGTGCCCTGACTAGCGGGAGACCCCAAGAGACCCAGTACTTC.

In this sample, this clonotype turned up many times. The V gene is TRBV6-6, the J gene TRBJ2-3; TRBD2 agrees at 16 bases. The ends lost 2 bases at V and 2 bases at J; junction bases unmatched: 4. This CDR3 is built from 18 residues. Per germline, CDR1 MNHNY and CDR2 SVGAGI (reference sequence). Written as DNA, the CDR3 is TGTGCCAGCAGTTACGGGACTAGCGGGAGGGCCACCACAGATACGCAGTATTTT. This sequence encodes CASSYGTSGRATTDTQYF.

The chain joins TRBV7-2 to TRBJ2-7; the D is unclear. In germline, CDR1 is SGHTA, CDR2 FQGNSA. This CDR3 has 14 amino acids. V dropped 2 bases and J dropped 0 bases, with 8 bases sitting between them. CDR3 amino acids: CASSLPGSSYEQYF. The CDR3 DNA reads TGTGCCAGCAGCTTACCAGGAAGCTCCTACGAGCAGTACTTC.

This clonotype was found many times. The chain links TRBV19 to TRBJ2-7; 7 nucleotides agree with TRBD2. Trimming at V came to 5 bases and at J to 3 bases, leaving 4 bases not matched to a gene. The germline gives CDR1 LNHDA, CDR2 SQIVND (reference sequence). The CDR3 totals 13 residues. The CDR3 nucleotides read TGTGCCAGTAGTGGCGGGAGAGGCTACGAGCAGTACTTC. This gives the protein CASSGGRGYEQYF.

The sample holds many counts of this clonotype. The V gene is TRBV13, the J gene TRBJ2-3; D is unresolved. Trimming took 3 bases from V and 2 from J, leaving 9 bases between them. The CDR3 consists of 14 residues. Germline V gives CDR1 PRHDT, CDR2 FYEKMQ (reference sequence). As DNA, the CDR3 is TGTGCCAGCAGCTTTTATGAGAACACAGATACGCAGTATTTT. It codes for CASSFYENTDTQYF.

This clonotype was seen repeatedly, ten times or more. This chain joins TRBV5-8 and TRBJ2-7, with TRBD2 as a possible D gene (6 bases). The CDR3 contains 15 residues. The germline V gene has CDR1 SGHTS and CDR2 YDEGEE. V was shortened by 3 bases and J by 2 bases, with 15 bases between the two germline ends. Here the CDR3 reads CASSSSGLHPYEQYF. The CDR3, as DNA: TGTGCCAGCAGCTCCTCGGGACTCCACCCCTACGAGCAGTACTTC.

The chain is built from TRBV4-2 and TRBJ2-5; 11 nucleotides agree with TRBD2. The ends lost 0 bases at V and 6 bases at J; junction bases unmatched: 9. The CDR3 covers 17 residues. CDR1 and CDR2 (germline): LGHNA, YNFKEQ. CDR3 in amino acids: CASSQDLGVAGGQTQYF. The CDR3 bases are TGTGCCAGCAGCCAAGATCTTGGGGTAGCGGGAGGGCAGACCCAGTACTTC.